The text below deals with one T cell receptor beta chain. V lost 2 bases to trimming and J lost 1 base, with 11 bases between them. Germline V lookup: CDR1 SEHNR, CDR2 FQNEAQ (reference sequence). The CDR3 is 15 amino acids. The data stem from a study of blood T cell repertoires in COVID-19. At the level of the study: Samples taken during acute and convalescent COVID-19 were collected in the United States, Italy and Spain.

In the original workflow: Researchers report that nucleated cell counts were estimated from reference gene primer amplification. Profiled with immunoSEQ multiplex PCR; TCRdb holds only in-frame clones, not every one. Clonal size and the V and J genes are those of that table, whereas D and trimming came from the DNA. The table shows 250,000 or so clones, with around 86% occurring only once. Sequenced: peripheral blood. The source of this sequence is a young woman with active or convalescent COVID-19. This chain joins TRBV7-9 and TRBJ1-1; D is possibly TRBD1 (6 bases). DNA of the CDR3: TGTGCCAGCAGCTTACAGGGGAGTCCGAACACTGAAGCTTTCTTT. This gives the protein CASSLQGSPNTEAFF.